These 22 T cell receptor beta chains share one sample of origin, sequenced in a study of CD8 T cells in Susac syndrome. RNA was extracted with the RNeasy kit, and a quantity of about 0.45 to 1 ug was reverse transcribed using random hexamers. TCRdb used MiXCR to reprocess the immunoSEQ multiplex PCR reads, holding one entry per CDR3 protein. The sample comprises about 120,000 distinct CDR3 sequences, 90% to 95% of which are singletons, and 0.2% to 0.25% rests with the top ten. The material sequenced was CD8+ T cells from PBMCs. These receptors originate from a human donor with Susac syndrome.

The gene calls are TRBV27 and TRBJ2-7; 7 bases align to TRBD2. CDR3 size: 16 residues. From germline, CDR1 is MNHEY and CDR2 SMNVEV (reference sequence). Trimming at V came to 3 bases and at J to 3 bases, leaving 11 bases not matched to a gene. The CDR3 is CASSFKTPGDYYEQYF. Written as DNA, the CDR3 is TGTGCCAGCAGTTTTAAGACTCCGGGGGACTACTACGAGCAGTACTTC.

The chain combines TRBV6-5 with TRBJ1-6; the D gene is possibly TRBD1 (6 bases). CDR1 is MNHEY, CDR2 SVGAGI, per germline. The CDR3 loop spans 16 amino acids. The V end lost 5 bases, the J end lost 4 bases, and 15 bases lay between the germline ends. The CDR3 spells CASSNEQGSYNSPLHF. In nucleotides, the CDR3 is TGTGCCAGCAGTAACGAACAGGGCTCATATAATTCACCCCTCCACTTT.

The gene calls are TRBV9 and TRBJ2-7; 9 bases agree with TRBD2. With 5 bases clipped from V and 1 base from J, the junction kept 10 bases outside the gene matches. Germline values: CDR1 SGDLS, CDR2 YYNGEE. The CDR3 has 16 residues. The CDR3 loop is CASSHPTSGNSYEQYF. The CDR3 DNA reads as TGTGCCAGCAGTCACCCGACTAGCGGCAATTCCTACGAGCAGTACTTC.

The chain has TRBV4-1 and TRBJ1-1; D uncertain. Germline-derived CDR1 and CDR2 are MGHRA and YSYEKL. V dropped 4 bases and J dropped 2 bases, with 11 bases sitting between them. This CDR3 has 14 residues. CDR3 protein: CASSLIAANTEAFF. CDR3 nucleotides: TGCGCCAGCAGCCTCATCGCCGCTAACACTGAAGCTTTCTTT.

The V call is TRBV28, the J call TRBJ2-7; D unresolved. V lost 5 bases and J 3 bases, leaving 14 bases between the germline ends. CDR1 and CDR2 (germline): MDHEN, SYDVKM. This CDR3 has 14 residues. The CDR3 coding sequence is TGTGCCAGCAGTCTTAACGTCCTGGACTACGAGCAGTACTTC. The encoded protein is CASSLNVLDYEQYF.

The count of this clonotype is one. The V gene is TRBV2, the J gene TRBJ1-1; possible D gene TRBD1, 5 bases. Germline loops: CDR1 SNHLY, CDR2 FYNNEI. CDR3 length: 14 amino acids. Trimming left V 3 bases short and J 0 bases short, with 8 bases between. CDR3: CASSEGRLNTEAFF. The CDR3, as DNA: TGTGCCAGCAGTGAGGGACGGTTGAACACTGAAGCTTTCTTT.

V and J are TRBV30 and TRBJ1-1, with a weak D call TRBD1 (5 bases). In germline, CDR1 is GTSNPN, CDR2 SVGIG (reference sequence). Deletions cut 1 base from V and 8 bases from J, with 11 bases between. The CDR3 extends over 12 amino acids. As DNA, the CDR3 is TGTGCCTGGAGTGGACAGCCTGGCGAAGCTTTCTTT. Encoded protein: CAWSGQPGEAFF.

The V call is TRBV5-6, the J call TRBJ1-2; D gene unclear. The CDR3 length is 15 residues. Trimming cost V 1 base and J 4 bases, with 14 bases left between them. Germline V gene sequence: CDR1 SGHDT, CDR2 YYEEEE. The CDR3: CASSLQTQSSYGYTF. CDR3 sequence (DNA): TGTGCCAGCAGCTTGCAGACCCAGTCTAGCTATGGCTACACCTTC.

In its sample, this clonotype was seen once. This chain connects TRBV9 to TRBJ2-7, with D possibly matching TRBD1 (5 bases). V was trimmed by 0 bases and J by 4 bases, leaving 17 bases between them. The germline CDR1 and CDR2 sequences are SGDLS and YYNGEE. The CDR3 runs to 16 residues. The CDR3: CASSVDSGQGLYEQYF. The CDR3 bases are TGTGCCAGCAGCGTAGATAGTGGGCAGGGTCTATACGAGCAGTACTTC.

V and J are TRBV25-1 and TRBJ1-2, with TRBD1 as a possible D gene (5 bases). V lost 2 bases to trimming and J lost 4 bases, with 14 bases between them. From germline, CDR1 is MGHDK and CDR2 SYGVNS. The CDR3 covers 15 residues. CDR3 DNA sequence: TGTGCCAGCAGTGAACTTAGAGGGGATAGCTATGGCTACACCTTC. Translated, it gives CASSELRGDSYGYTF.

The V gene is TRBV6-5, the J gene TRBJ2-1, with D possibly matching TRBD1 (5 bases). Germline V gene data show CDR1 as MNHEY and CDR2 as SVGAGI. The CDR3 covers 15 residues. V lost 8 bases and J lost 4, with 18 bases in between. In nucleotides, the CDR3 is TGTGCCAGCCAAACGCCGACAGACCCTTACAATGAGCAGTTCTTC. Translation: CASQTPTDPYNEQFF.

The V call is TRBV7-9, the J call TRBJ2-7; TRBD1 agrees at 7 bases. Per germline, CDR1 SEHNR and CDR2 FQNEAQ (reference sequence). CDR3 size: 12 residues. Losses at the gene ends were 4 bases for V and 3 bases for J; bases not matched to a gene: 0. The CDR3: CASSWDSYEQYF. CDR3 in DNA: TGTGCCAGCAGCTGGGACAGCTACGAGCAGTACTTC.

The chain employs TRBV12-3 or TRBV12-4 and TRBJ1-1, with a possible D match to TRBD1 (5 bases). The V end lost 4 bases, the J end lost 0 bases, and 12 bases lay between the germline ends. This CDR3 has 15 residues. This CDR3 is CASSYGANLNTEAFF. Written as DNA, the CDR3 is TGTGCCAGCAGTTATGGGGCCAATTTGAACACTGAAGCTTTCTTT.

The rearrangement links TRBV30 to TRBJ2-7, with 7 bases matching TRBD2. The V and J ends lost 5 bases and 6 bases, in that order; junction bases with no gene match: 13. Germline CDR1 reads GTSNPN; CDR2 reads SVGIG (reference sequence). This CDR3 contains 14 residues. CDR3 DNA: TGTGCCTGGCGGTGGGGGGGAGGGGTTGGCGAGCAGTACTTC. It translates to CAWRWGGGVGEQYF.

The chain links TRBV9 to TRBJ1-5; D unresolved. Deletions cut 3 bases from V and 0 bases from J, with 7 bases between. The germline V gene encodes CDR1 SGDLS and CDR2 YYNGEE. The CDR3 runs 14 residues. This CDR3 reads CASSADLSNQPQHF. In DNA, the CDR3 is TGTGCCAGCAGCGCGGACCTTAGCAATCAGCCCCAGCATTTT.

The chain joins TRBV27 to TRBJ2-1, with no clear D. The germline CDR1 and CDR2 sequences are MNHEY and SMNVEV (reference sequence). V shed 3 bases and J shed 9 bases, with 12 bases lying between them. This CDR3 is 13 amino acids long. CDR3 loop: CASSLVVDAEQFF. In DNA form, the CDR3 reads TGTGCCAGCAGTTTGGTCGTGGATGCTGAGCAGTTCTTC.

V gene TRBV20-1 combines with J gene TRBJ2-1; unclear D gene. Germline CDR1 DFQATT, CDR2 SNEGSKA (reference sequence). Trimming left V 0 bases short and J 2 bases short, with 8 bases between. This CDR3 comprises 14 residues. The CDR3: CSARDPQPYNEQFF. The DNA for the CDR3 is TGCAGTGCTAGAGATCCTCAGCCCTACAATGAGCAGTTCTTC.

The chain combines TRBV5-6 with TRBJ2-7, with D hard to call. V was shortened by 0 bases and J by 2 bases, with 6 bases between the two germline ends. The CDR3 length is 13 residues. The germline V gene has CDR1 SGHDT and CDR2 YYEEEE. The CDR3 loop reads CASSLGAAYEQYF. Written as DNA, the CDR3 is TGTGCCAGCAGCTTGGGTGCGGCCTACGAGCAGTACTTC.

This clonotype was detected once. The CDR3 bases are TGCAGTGCTAGTGGGGAGACCCAGTACTTC. It yields the protein CSASGETQYF. The chain couples TRBV20-1 to TRBJ2-5; D call uncertain. The V and J ends lost 3 bases and 5 bases respectively, with 4 bases between them. Germline-derived CDR1 and CDR2 are DFQATT and SNEGSKA (reference sequence). The CDR3 is 10 amino acids.

The genes are TRBV6-5 and TRBJ1-1; no reliable D call. The CDR3 spans 14 residues. V lost 2 bases and J 1 base, leaving 8 bases between the germline ends. The germline CDR1 and CDR2 sequences are MNHEY and SVGAGI. The DNA for the CDR3 is TGTGCCAGCAGTTACGAGTGGGGGAACACTGAAGCTTTCTTT. Protein: CASSYEWGNTEAFF.

The chain recombines TRBV3-1 with TRBJ2-2; D call uncertain. Trimming left V 0 bases short and J 6 bases short, with 8 bases between. Germline CDR1 LGHDT, CDR2 YNNKEL (reference sequence). The length of the CDR3 is 14 residues. CDR3 region: CASSQDPASGELFF. The CDR3 DNA sequence: TGTGCCAGCAGCCAAGACCCAGCCTCCGGGGAGCTGTTTTTT.

The J gene is TRBJ2-7, the V gene TRBV7-9; D uncertain. Trimming took 6 bases from V and 3 from J, leaving 9 bases between them. The CDR3 spans 12 residues. Germline values: CDR1 SEHNR, CDR2 FQNEAQ (reference sequence). CDR3 in DNA: TGTGCCAGCAGAACGGCTGGCTACGAGCAGTACTTC. It translates to CASRTAGYEQYF.